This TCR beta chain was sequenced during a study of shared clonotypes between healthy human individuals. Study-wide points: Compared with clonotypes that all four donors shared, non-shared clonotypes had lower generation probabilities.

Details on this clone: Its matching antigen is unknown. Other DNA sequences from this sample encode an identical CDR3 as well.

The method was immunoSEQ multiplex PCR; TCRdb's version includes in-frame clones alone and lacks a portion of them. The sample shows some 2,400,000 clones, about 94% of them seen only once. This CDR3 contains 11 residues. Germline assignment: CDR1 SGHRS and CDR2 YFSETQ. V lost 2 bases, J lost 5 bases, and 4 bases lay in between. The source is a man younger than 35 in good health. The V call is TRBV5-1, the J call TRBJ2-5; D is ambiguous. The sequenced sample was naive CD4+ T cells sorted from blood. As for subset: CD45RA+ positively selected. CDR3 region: CASSFSETQYF. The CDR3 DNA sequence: TGCGCCAGCAGCTTCAGTGAGACCCAGTACTTC.